Shown below are 31 T cell receptor beta chains from a single sample sequenced in a study of neurological immune-mediated disorders. A single record per CDR3 protein comes from TCRdb applying MiXCR to the 5' RACE reads. The data contain 15,000 or so distinct CDR3 sequences, less than 15% of them singletons. Sequences were obtained from CD8+ T cells from blood. Source of these receptors: a female donor with HTLV-1-associated myelopathy (HAM/TSP).

This clonotype showed up many times. The J gene is TRBJ2-1, the V gene TRBV11-3, with 10 bases matching TRBD1. Germline V gene sequence: CDR1 SGHNT, CDR2 YENEEA. The ends lost 4 bases at V and 7 bases at J; junction bases unmatched: 7. CDR3 length equals 15 residues. Here the CDR3 reads CASSSGTGVWNEQFF. The CDR3 nucleotides are TGTGCCAGCAGCTCCGGGACAGGGGTGTGGAATGAGCAGTTCTTC.

This chain joins TRBV7-9 and TRBJ2-2, with D perhaps matching TRBD2 (5 bases). Trimming left V 10 bases short and J 14 bases short, with 26 bases between. The germline V gene has CDR1 SEHNR and CDR2 FQNEAQ (reference sequence). The CDR3 sequence is 14 residues long. CDR3 region: CATKRSGYTVDLFF. In nucleotides, the CDR3 is TGTGCCACCAAAAGGAGCGGATACACCGTGGATCTGTTTTTT.

There are many counts of this clonotype. V is TRBV5-1 and J is TRBJ2-7; D is undetermined. The germline V gene has CDR1 SGHRS and CDR2 YFSETQ. Trimming stripped 6 bases from V and 3 bases from J, with 10 bases between. CDR3 length: 12 residues. In DNA form, the CDR3 reads TGCGCCAGCAATCCCCGCGGCTACGAGCAGTACTTC. It is translated as CASNPRGYEQYF.

This clonotype was recorded many times. The rearrangement joins TRBV27 to TRBJ1-2; D ambiguous. With 8 bases removed from V and 8 bases from J, the gap between germline ends came to 21 bases. The germline V gene has CDR1 MNHEY and CDR2 SMNVEV (reference sequence). CDR3 length: 14 amino acids. The CDR3 DNA sequence: TGTGCCAGCGGTACTGGGCCAGCCTTTAGGGGCTACACCTTC. Its translation is CASGTGPAFRGYTF.

This clonotype has a count of ten or more. The CDR3 region has the DNA TGTGCCAGCTGGGAGCCGGCGAACACTGAAGCTTTCTTT. Translating gives CASWEPANTEAFF. The chain links TRBV6-2 or TRBV6-3 to TRBJ1-1; no definite D call. This CDR3 contains 13 residues. Trimming pared 8 bases from V and 1 base from J, leaving 11 bases between. Germline V gives CDR1 MNHEY, CDR2 SVGEGT.

This clonotype came up once. No conserved phenylalanine or tryptophan ends this CDR3, so it is likely a read error. The chain couples TRBV5-5 to TRBJ2-7; D may match TRBD1 or TRBD2 (5 bases each). CDR1 and CDR2 from the germline V gene are SGHKS and YYEKEE (reference sequence). The CDR3 sequence is 15 residues long. CDR3 protein: CASRLGVARAYEQYL. CDR3 coding DNA: TGTGCCAGCAGATTGGGGGTAGCGAGGGCCTACGAGCAGTACTTA.

This clonotype has at least ten counts. The V call is TRBV11-2, the J call TRBJ1-1; D gene unclear. The germline gives CDR1 SGHAT, CDR2 FQNNGV. V was pared by 0 bases and J by 4 bases, with 6 bases between. CDR3 length: 13 amino acids. The CDR3, as DNA: TGTGCCAGCAGCTTAGATACCCCCACTGAAGCTTTCTTT. Translating it yields CASSLDTPTEAFF.

V gene TRBV5-1 combines with J gene TRBJ2-1; D is unclear. This CDR3 spans 16 amino acids. Germline CDR1 is SGHRS and CDR2 is YFSETQ. Trimming removed 6 bases at V and 0 bases at J, with 16 bases between. DNA of the CDR3: TGCGCCAGCACTCGTGGATATAAGAGCTCCTACAATGAGCAGTTCTTC. This codes for CASTRGYKSSYNEQFF.

CDR3 loop: CASSLFGNTEAFF. CDR3 nucleotide sequence: TGTGCCAGCAGCTTGTTTGGGAACACTGAAGCTTTCTTT. The genes are TRBV5-5 and TRBJ1-1; the D is unclear. The V gene lost 1 base and the J gene lost 1 base, with 5 bases spanning the gap. The CDR3 is 13 residues long. CDR1 and CDR2 (germline): SGHKS, YYEKEE (reference sequence). The complete variable domain, with remaining parts taken from reference TRBV5-5 and TRBJ1-1, reads DAGVTQSPTHLIKTRGQQVTLRCSPISGHKSVSWYQQVLGQGPQFIFQYYEKEERGRGNFPDRFSARQFPNYSSELNVNALLLGDSALYLCASSLFGNTEAFFGQGTRLTVV.

This clonotype appeared many times. The rearrangement uses TRBV6-5 and TRBJ1-1, with a possible D match to TRBD1 (5 bases). V was clipped by 1 base and J by 3 bases, with 9 bases between them. This CDR3 comprises 14 residues. Germline-derived CDR1 and CDR2 are MNHEY and SVGAGI. CDR3 loop: CASSYWGGDTEAFF. The CDR3 DNA sequence: TGTGCCAGCAGTTACTGGGGGGGGGACACTGAAGCTTTCTTT.

This clonotype showed up many times. This rearrangement joins TRBV20-1 to TRBJ2-1; D is uncertain. The V gene's germline CDR1 is DFQATT and CDR2 SNEGSKA (reference sequence). The CDR3 runs 12 residues. V lost 2 bases, J lost 5 bases, and 7 bases lay in between. This CDR3 reads CSARLAHNEQFF. The CDR3 nucleotides are TGCAGTGCTAGATTGGCCCACAATGAGCAGTTCTTC.

At least ten counts were recorded for this clonotype. The chain couples TRBV4-2 to TRBJ2-3, with 8 bases aligning to TRBD2. The CDR3 totals 17 residues. The germline V gene has CDR1 LGHNA and CDR2 YNFKEQ. V shed 0 bases and J 4 bases; nucleotides not matched to a gene: 9. The CDR3 sequence: CASSQDGGASGSDTQYF. CDR3 DNA sequence: TGTGCCAGCAGCCAAGATGGGGGGGCTAGCGGGTCAGATACGCAGTATTTT.

The V call is TRBV15, the J call TRBJ1-1, with 7 bases matching TRBD1. V shed 3 bases, J shed 3 bases, and the junction held 7 bases outside the gene matches. This CDR3 comprises 15 residues. The germline V gene encodes CDR1 LNHNV and CDR2 YYDKDF (reference sequence). CDR3 sequence reads: CATSRNRGGYTEAFF. CDR3 nucleotide sequence: TGTGCCACCAGCAGGAACAGGGGTGGGTACACTGAAGCTTTCTTT. Looking up the rest from reference TRBV15 and TRBJ1-1 gives the full variable domain: DAMVIQNPRYQVTQFGKPVTLSCSQTLNHNVMYWYQQKSSQAPKLLFHYYDKDFNNEADTPDNFQSRRPNTSFCFLDIRSPGLGDTAMYLCATSRNRGGYTEAFFGQGTRLTVV.

At least ten counts were recorded for this clonotype. The CDR3 loop is CASSSPNDWTSDYEQYF. DNA for the CDR3: TGTGCCAGCAGCTCACCCAACGATTGGACTAGCGACTACGAGCAGTACTTC. The chain recombines TRBV11-2 with TRBJ2-7, with TRBD2 matching over 9 bases. CDR1 SGHAT and CDR2 FQNNGV come from the germline V gene. The V and J ends lost 4 bases and 3 bases, in that order; junction bases with no gene match: 13. CDR3 length equals 17 residues.

This clonotype came up once. V gene TRBV6-2 or TRBV6-3 combines with J gene TRBJ2-1, with D maybe TRBD2 (6 bases). Deletions cut 5 bases from V and 7 bases from J, with 21 bases between. Germline V lookup: CDR1 MNHEY, CDR2 SVGEGT. The CDR3 totals 16 residues. The CDR3 DNA reads as TGTGCCAGCAGTCCATGGGGGGTCCAACTCCCAAATGAGCAGTTCTTC. Protein sequence: CASSPWGVQLPNEQFF.

This clonotype was detected only a few times. V gene TRBV2 combines with J gene TRBJ2-1; no firm D call. Germline V gives CDR1 SNHLY, CDR2 FYNNEI. The CDR3 sequence is 14 residues long. V dropped 11 bases and J dropped 6 bases, with 20 bases sitting between them. The CDR3 loop reads CAQTRSSRSNEQFF. Here the CDR3 DNA reads TGTGCCCAAACCAGGTCCAGCAGATCCAATGAGCAGTTCTTC.

Here the CDR3 reads CASSQDRGTEAFF. Here the CDR3 DNA reads TGTGCCAGCAGTCAAGACAGGGGCACTGAAGCTTTCTTT. The chain combines TRBV12-3 or TRBV12-4 with TRBJ1-1; 8 bases agree with TRBD1. The CDR3 loop spans 13 amino acids. Trimming cost V 5 bases and J 4 bases; bases outside gene matches: 3.

This clonotype was counted ten times or more. This chain uses TRBV5-1 with TRBJ2-7, with D unresolved. The CDR3 is 13 residues long. Germline values: CDR1 SGHRS, CDR2 YFSETQ. V dropped 4 bases and J dropped 3 bases, with 11 bases sitting between them. CDR3 nucleotides: TGCGCCAGCAGCCCTTACATGGGCTACGAGCAGTACTTC. This gives the protein CASSPYMGYEQYF.

This clonotype was observed at least ten times. The chain has TRBV4-1 and TRBJ1-1; D is uncertain. Germline values: CDR1 MGHRA, CDR2 YSYEKL. This CDR3 spans 11 amino acids. V shed 2 bases and J shed 5 bases, with 3 bases lying between them. The CDR3 reads CASSQKTEAFF. CDR3 coding DNA: TGCGCCAGCAGCCAAAAAACTGAAGCTTTCTTT.

Many counts were recorded for this clonotype. The rearrangement links TRBV5-1 to TRBJ2-1, with D maybe TRBD2 (6 bases). V was shortened by 3 bases and J by 6 bases, with 16 bases between the two germline ends. Germline CDR1 reads SGHRS; CDR2 reads YFSETQ. There are 15 residues in the CDR3. In DNA, the CDR3 is TGCGCCAGCAGCTACCGGGAGTTGAGGGCCAATGAGCAGTTCTTC. Translated: CASSYRELRANEQFF.

There are many counts of this clonotype. This chain uses TRBV15 with TRBJ2-2; 7 bases line up with TRBD1. In germline, CDR1 is LNHNV, CDR2 YYDKDF (reference sequence). The CDR3 has 16 residues. The junction had 7 bases not matched to a gene; V was cut back by 2 bases and J by 4 bases. In DNA, the CDR3 is TGTGCCACCAGCAGATTCTGGACAGGAGGCACCGGGGAGCTGTTTTTT. This sequence encodes CATSRFWTGGTGELFF.

Ten or more counts support this clonotype. This chain joins TRBV12-3 or TRBV12-4 and TRBJ1-5, with 7 bases lining up with TRBD1. There are 14 residues in the CDR3. Trimming removed 5 bases from V and 2 bases from J; junction bases left unmatched: 3. The DNA for the CDR3 is TGTGCCAGCAGTGGGGGGACAGGCAATCAGCCCCAGCATTTT. This sequence encodes CASSGGTGNQPQHF.

The chain has TRBV5-8 and TRBJ2-7, with D perhaps being TRBD1 or TRBD2 (7 bases each). This CDR3 has 16 amino acids. Germline V gene sequence: CDR1 SGHTS, CDR2 YDEGEE. V lost 4 bases, J lost 2 bases, and 19 bases lay in between. The CDR3 DNA sequence: TGTGCCAGCAGCACGGGGGGCTGGGACAGCACCTACGAGCAGTACTTC. The encoded protein is CASSTGGWDSTYEQYF.

This clonotype was observed at least ten times. The chain recombines TRBV4-2 with TRBJ2-5; 9 nucleotides match TRBD1. CDR1 is LGHNA and CDR2 is YNFKEQ in the germline V gene. The junction had 5 bases not matched to a gene; V was cut back by 4 bases and J by 5 bases. The CDR3 is 14 amino acids. CDR3 protein: CASSPTGGKETQYF. Written as DNA, the CDR3 is TGTGCCAGCAGCCCCACAGGGGGCAAGGAGACCCAGTACTTC.

This clonotype has a count of ten or more. This chain connects TRBV4-1 to TRBJ2-5; tentatively, D is TRBD1 or TRBD2 (6 bases each). V gave up 4 bases and J gave up 2 bases, with 17 bases separating them. CDR1 and CDR2 from the germline V gene are MGHRA and YSYEKL. This CDR3 comprises 16 residues. As DNA, the CDR3 is TGCGCCAGCAGCCCAGAAGGGGGGCGAGGGCAAGAGACCCAGTACTTC. Amino acid sequence: CASSPEGGRGQETQYF.

This clonotype was found many times. The gene calls are TRBV6-2 or TRBV6-3 and TRBJ1-2; no reliable D call. V shed 4 bases and J shed 5 bases, with 8 bases lying between them. From germline, CDR1 is MNHEY and CDR2 SVGEGT. The CDR3 has 12 amino acids. CDR3 coding DNA: TGTGCCAGCAGTTCTGGGCGGTATGGCTACACCTTC. Translated, it gives CASSSGRYGYTF.

This clonotype was seen repeatedly, ten times or more. The rearrangement uses TRBV11-2 and TRBJ2-1, with 7 bases matching TRBD1. The V segment lost 5 bases and the J segment 2 bases; nucleotides outside the gene matches: 6. The CDR3 contains 15 residues. Germline CDR1 reads SGHAT; CDR2 reads FQNNGV. In DNA, the CDR3 is TGTGCCAGCAGCCCATGGGACAGCCCCTACAATGAGCAGTTCTTC. It is translated as CASSPWDSPYNEQFF.

The chain has TRBV5-1 and TRBJ1-5; TRBD1 matches at 7 bases. The CDR3 is 16 amino acids. Looked up from germline, CDR1 is SGHRS and CDR2 is YFSETQ. V trimming: 2 bases; J trimming: 4 bases; junction bases outside the gene matches: 9. The CDR3 nucleotides are TGCGCCAGCAGCTTAATACCCGGGACAGAGAATCAGCCCCAGCATTTT. Its translation is CASSLIPGTENQPQHF.

This clonotype was seen many times. This rearrangement joins TRBV7-9 to TRBJ2-3, with D perhaps assigned TRBD1 or TRBD2 (5 bases each). In germline, CDR1 is SEHNR, CDR2 FQNEAQ (reference sequence). Deletions cut 1 base from V and 6 bases from J, with 11 bases between. This CDR3 has 14 residues. The CDR3 region has the DNA TGTGCCAGCAGCTTAGGGGGGACGGAGGATACGCAGTATTTT. Amino acid sequence: CASSLGGTEDTQYF.

This clonotype has at least ten counts. The chain joins TRBV7-8 to TRBJ2-7; tentatively, D is TRBD1 or TRBD2 (5 bases each). Germline V gene data show CDR1 as SGHVS and CDR2 as FQNEAQ. This CDR3 is built from 14 residues. V was cut by 5 bases and J by 5 bases, with 16 bases left in between. The CDR3 sequence: CASSDGTLPNEQYF. DNA of the CDR3: TGTGCCAGCAGCGACGGGACCCTTCCAAACGAGCAGTACTTC.

This clonotype was observed at least ten times. The rearrangement joins TRBV7-9 to TRBJ2-7; TRBD2 is a possible D gene (5 bases). V dropped 5 bases and J dropped 6 bases, with 14 bases sitting between them. The CDR3 length is 13 residues. Germline CDR1 reads SEHNR; CDR2 reads FQNEAQ (reference sequence). The CDR3 spells CASSHTEGVEQYF. The CDR3 DNA sequence: TGTGCCAGCAGCCACACTGAGGGTGTCGAGCAGTACTTC. Drawing the rest from reference TRBV7-9 and TRBJ2-7, the complete variable domain is DTGVSQNPRHKITKRGQNVTFRCDPISEHNRLYWYRQTLGQGPEFLTYFQNEAQLEKSRLLSDRFSAERPKGSFSTLEIQRTEQGDSAMYLCASSHTEGVEQYFGPGTRLTVT.